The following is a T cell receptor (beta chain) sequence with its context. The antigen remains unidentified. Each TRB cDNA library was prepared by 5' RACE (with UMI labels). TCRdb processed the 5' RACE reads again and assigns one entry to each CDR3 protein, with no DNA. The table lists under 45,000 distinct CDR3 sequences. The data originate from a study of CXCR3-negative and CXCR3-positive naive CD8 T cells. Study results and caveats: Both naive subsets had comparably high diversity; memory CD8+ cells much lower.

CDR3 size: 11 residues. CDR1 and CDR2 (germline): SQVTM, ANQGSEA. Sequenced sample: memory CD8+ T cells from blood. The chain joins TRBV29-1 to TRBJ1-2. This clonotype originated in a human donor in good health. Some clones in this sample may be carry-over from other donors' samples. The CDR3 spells CSGLLNYGYTF.